The 19 T cell receptor beta chains reported below all come from one sample, sequenced in a study of post-analysis software for immune sequencing data. Whole-study findings and limits: Five TRBV segments, including TRBV5-6, TRBV5-1 and TRBV20-1, were more frequent in patients than controls.

The authors incorporated unique molecular identifiers into the TCR beta cDNA libraries. TCRdb re-analysed the PCR reads in MiXCR, keeping a single row per CDR3 protein. Of roughly 650,000 distinct CDR3 sequences in the sample, roughly three fifths were seen once. The antigens of these receptors remain unknown. The material sequenced was blood. The receptors were sampled from a girl aged 2 to 10 with multiple sclerosis.

A single count supports this clonotype. This sequence joins TRBV24-1 and TRBJ2-5; D may be TRBD2 (5 bases). V dropped 3 bases and J dropped 5 bases, with 6 bases sitting between them. The CDR3 has 12 amino acids. Germline V gene sequence: CDR1 KGHDR, CDR2 SFDVKD. CDR3 coding DNA: TGTGCCACCAGTGATCCTAGCGAGACCCAGTACTTC. Translated, it gives CATSDPSETQYF.

This clonotype was detected a few times. This chain joins TRBV12-3 or TRBV12-4 and TRBJ2-7, with a tentative D call TRBD1 (6 bases). The CDR3 totals 14 residues. Trimming stripped 4 bases from V and 3 bases from J, with 13 bases between. The CDR3: CASSSIRDIYEQYF. The CDR3 coding sequence is TGTGCCAGCAGTTCCATCCGGGACATCTACGAGCAGTACTTC.

The V and J genes are TRBV20-1 and TRBJ1-5; TRBD1 agrees at 9 bases. CDR1 DFQATT and CDR2 SNEGSKA come from the germline V gene (reference sequence). The CDR3 extends over 12 amino acids. J lost 6 bases, V lost 6 bases, and 3 bases had no gene match. DNA of the CDR3: TGCAGTGCCTTGACAGGGGGTCAGCCCCAGCATTTT. It specifies CSALTGGQPQHF.

This clonotype has a handful of counts. The chain uses TRBV5-1 and TRBJ2-5; D gene unclear. The CDR3 totals 13 residues. Trimming cost V 5 bases and J 1 base, with 9 bases left between them. In germline, CDR1 is SGHRS, CDR2 YFSETQ. DNA of the CDR3: TGCGCCAGCAGGATGTCCCCCCAAGAGACCCAGTACTTC. Translating gives CASRMSPQETQYF.

The chain joins TRBV3-1 to TRBJ2-7; no firm D call. The CDR3 extends over 15 amino acids. The germline gives CDR1 LGHDT, CDR2 YNNKEL (reference sequence). The V end lost 2 bases, the J end lost 1 base, and 12 bases lay between the germline ends. The CDR3 reads CASSQTSRLSYEQYF. The CDR3 coding sequence is TGTGCCAGCAGCCAAACGAGCAGGCTTTCCTACGAGCAGTACTTC.

The chain couples TRBV12-3 or TRBV12-4 to TRBJ2-2; D tentatively reads TRBD1 or TRBD2 (5 bases each). This CDR3 comprises 15 residues. Trimming shortened V by 5 bases and J by 6 bases, and 16 bases separated the two germline ends. The DNA of the CDR3 is TGTGCCAGCAGTCCCCCCAGGGTGGAGGCCGGGGAGCTGTTTTTT. This gives the protein CASSPPRVEAGELFF.

The table lists this clonotype with a few counts. The chain joins TRBV29-1 to TRBJ2-1; D call uncertain. V gave up 4 bases and J gave up 8 bases, with 9 bases separating them. This CDR3 region has 11 residues. Germline lookup yields CDR1 SQVTM and CDR2 ANQGSEA. The CDR3 reads CSVGGVDEQFF. In DNA, the CDR3 is TGCAGCGTTGGGGGTGTGGATGAGCAGTTCTTC.

The CDR3 nucleotides are TGTGCCAGCAGCCCCGGGGGGGGCGGACGATACGTAGCTTTCTTT. It codes for CASSPGGGGRYVAFF. The chain has TRBV5-6 and TRBJ1-1, with D possibly being TRBD1 (6 bases). The germline gives CDR1 SGHDT, CDR2 YYEEEE. Trimming took 4 bases from V and 10 from J, leaving 23 bases between them. The length of the CDR3 is 15 residues. The full variable domain, with the rest looked up from reference TRBV5-6 and TRBJ1-1, is DAGVTQSPTHLIKTRGQQVTLRCSPKSGHDTVSWYQQALGQGPQFIFQYYEEEERQRGNFPDRFSGHQFPNYSSELNVNALLLGDSALYLCASSPGGGGRYVAFFGQGTRLTVV.

The J gene is TRBJ2-3, the V gene TRBV9; D gene unclear. The germline gives CDR1 SGDLS, CDR2 YYNGEE. V lost 0 bases and J lost 6, with 20 bases in between. This CDR3 spans 17 amino acids. CDR3 loop: CASSVGAPGLRADTQYF. CDR3 in DNA: TGTGCCAGCAGCGTAGGTGCCCCTGGCCTCCGAGCGGATACGCAGTATTTT.

The gene calls are TRBV20-1 and TRBJ2-7; TRBD1 agrees at 9 bases. Germline V CDR1 and CDR2: DFQATT, SNEGSKA (reference sequence). The CDR3 extends over 14 amino acids. V dropped 5 bases and J dropped 1; count of bases not matched to a gene: 6. The chain's CDR3 is CSAWLQGASYEQYF. The CDR3 DNA sequence: TGCAGTGCTTGGCTACAGGGGGCGTCCTACGAGCAGTACTTC.

This clonotype was seen a few times. V is TRBV4-3 and J is TRBJ1-5; D remains ambiguous. The V gene's germline CDR1 is LGHNA and CDR2 YSLEER. The CDR3 covers 15 residues. V lost 0 bases and J 5 bases, leaving 11 bases between the germline ends. The CDR3 region has the DNA TGCGCCAGCAGCCAAGATAGGACTGAGTATCAGCCCCAGCATTTT. Its protein product is CASSQDRTEYQPQHF.

This rearrangement joins TRBV20-1 to TRBJ2-1; D might be TRBD1 or TRBD2, each matching 5 bases. There are 13 residues in the CDR3. The germline V gene has CDR1 DFQATT and CDR2 SNEGSKA (reference sequence). V lost 6 bases and J lost 0, with 9 bases in between. CDR3 nucleotides: TGCAGTGCGTTTGGGACCTCCTACAATGAGCAGTTCTTC. Translation gives CSAFGTSYNEQFF.

The chain uses TRBV20-1 and TRBJ1-1, with D possibly matching TRBD1 (5 bases). The CDR3 is made up of 14 amino acids. Looked up from germline, CDR1 is DFQATT and CDR2 is SNEGSKA (reference sequence). The germline V and J ends were trimmed by 6 bases and 5 bases, with 19 bases remaining between them. The CDR3 sequence is CSARRGGPRTEAFF. CDR3 sequence (DNA): TGCAGTGCCCGAAGGGGCGGGCCTAGGACTGAAGCTTTCTTT.

A few counts support this clonotype. V and J are TRBV12-3 or TRBV12-4 and TRBJ1-5, with a weak D call TRBD1 (5 bases). Trimming took 5 bases from V and 11 from J, leaving 13 bases between them. The CDR3 contains 12 residues. CDR3 region: CASSVEGLAQHF. The CDR3 DNA reads TGTGCCAGCAGTGTCGAGGGGTTGGCCCAGCATTTT.

This clonotype was detected once. This chain uses TRBV6-2 or TRBV6-3 with TRBJ2-2; D is ambiguous. V shed 8 bases and J shed 0 bases, with 19 bases lying between them. Per germline, CDR1 MNHEY and CDR2 SVGEGT. The CDR3 length is 17 residues. CDR3 DNA sequence: TGTGCCAGCGGACGGGCCCTGGTACTTACGAACACCGGGGAGCTGTTTTTT. Its protein is CASGRALVLTNTGELFF.

Turning to this clonotype: The CDR3 end shows no conserved phenylalanine or tryptophan, and so a read error is likely. The rearrangement uses TRBV29-1 and TRBJ2-1; D perhaps matches TRBD1 (6 bases). Trimming took 4 bases from V and 6 from J, leaving 7 bases between them. Germline CDR1 reads SQVTM; CDR2 reads ANQGSEA. CDR3 length: 11 residues. The CDR3 loop reads CSVGQVNEQFC. For the CDR3, the DNA is TGCAGCGTTGGACAGGTCAATGAGCAGTTCTGC.

In this sample, this clonotype turned up a few times. The V call is TRBV24-1, the J call TRBJ2-1, with 8 bases lining up with TRBD2. Losses at the gene ends were 3 bases for V and 5 bases for J; bases not matched to a gene: 14. Germline V gene lookup returns CDR1 KGHDR and CDR2 SFDVKD. The CDR3 covers 18 residues. In DNA, the CDR3 is TGTGCCACCAGTGATCCCACGGGGAGCGGGGGATCAAACAATGAGCAGTTCTTC. This translates into CATSDPTGSGGSNNEQFF.

The chain employs TRBV5-1 and TRBJ2-1, with 12 bases identical to TRBD2. This CDR3 is 21 amino acids long. The germline V gene has CDR1 SGHRS and CDR2 YFSETQ. Trimming cost V 0 bases and J 6 bases; bases outside gene matches: 19. CDR3 coding DNA: TGCGCCAGCAGCTTGGTCGTCCTAGCGGGAGGGCCTGGACAATCGGGCAATGAGCAGTTCTTC. This codes for CASSLVVLAGGPGQSGNEQFF.

This clonotype came up a few times. The chain has TRBV6-5 and TRBJ1-4; D unresolved. This CDR3 is 15 amino acids long. V lost 4 bases and J lost 2, with 11 bases in between. Germline lookup yields CDR1 MNHEY and CDR2 SVGAGI. CDR3 sequence (DNA): TGTGCCAGCAGTTCCGCACTGTCGACTAATGAAAAACTGTTTTTT. Protein sequence: CASSSALSTNEKLFF.